The TCR beta chain under discussion was sequenced for a study of T cells in localized non-small cell lung cancer. The study's findings and limits: A median approximately 59 of the top 100 tumor clones appeared in adjacent lung. Longer overall survival was linked to higher blood T cell density. Maximal T cell clonality occurred in uninvolved adjacent lung, with tumor ranking below it. Only one tumor region was sequenced, so heterogeneity remains possible.

Comments on this clone: Its cognate antigen is unknown.

Only in-frame clones appear in the TCRdb table, and some are missing; sequencing was by immunoSEQ multiplex PCR. The sample has roughly 84,000 clones, around 89% seen once. The CDR3 contains 14 residues. CDR1 is MNHEY and CDR2 is SVGAGI in the germline V gene. V lost 6 bases, J lost 4 bases, and 15 bases lay in between. The V and J genes are TRBV6-5 and TRBJ1-1, with a weak D call TRBD1 (5 bases). The material was peripheral blood, obtained before any cancer treatment. The TCR comes from a woman aged 35 to 75 with stage I squamous cell lung carcinoma. Here the CDR3 reads CASRRRAVGTEAFF. The DNA for the CDR3 is TGTGCCAGCAGACGCAGGGCGGTGGGCACTGAAGCTTTCTTT.